The 27 T cell receptor beta chains in this list originate from one sample, sequenced in a study of blood T cell repertoires in COVID-19. TCRdb's table, derived via immunoSEQ multiplex PCR, lists solely in-frame clones and lacks some. The data contain about 73,000 clones, over 60% of them singletons. Input material: peripheral blood. Receptor source: an older man with COVID-19, enrolled during active disease.

This clone was detected a few times. J is TRBJ1-5 and V is TRBV28; TRBD1 matches at 10 bases. The J segment lost 7 bases and the V segment lost 4 bases, leaving 7 bases of the junction unmatched. CDR3 size: 15 residues. Germline V CDR1 and CDR2: MDHEN, SYDVKM. The CDR3, as DNA: TGTGCCAGCAGTTATAGACAGGGGGCAATACAGCCCCAGCATTTT. Its protein is CASSYRQGAIQPQHF.

This chain links TRBV5-4 with TRBJ2-5; D not certain. This CDR3 has 13 residues. V was pared by 1 base and J by 5 bases, with 9 bases between. CDR1 and CDR2 from the germline V gene are SGHNT and YYREEE (reference sequence). The CDR3 DNA follows: TGTGCCAGCAGCTTGAGAGGTGACGAGACCCAGTACTTC. It specifies CASSLRGDETQYF.

J is TRBJ2-7 and V is TRBV30, with D possibly matching TRBD1 (5 bases). CDR3 size: 14 residues. V was shortened by 5 bases and J by 4 bases, with 18 bases between the two germline ends. Germline CDR1 and CDR2: GTSNPN and SVGIG (reference sequence). CDR3 DNA: TGTGCCTGGTCGAAGGGGCAGCTTGCTTACGAGCAGTACTTC. It translates to CAWSKGQLAYEQYF.

V and J are TRBV28 and TRBJ1-3; TRBD1 matches 7 bases. The CDR3 totals 15 residues. Per the germline V gene, CDR1 is MDHEN and CDR2 is SYDVKM. After removal of 4 bases from V and 2 bases from J, the junction contained 5 bases not matched to a gene. The CDR3 loop reads CASSSHRGTGNTIYF. CDR3 DNA: TGTGCCAGCAGTTCCCACAGGGGAACTGGAAACACCATATATTTT. The variable domain in full, completed from reference TRBV28 and TRBJ1-3, reads DVKVTQSSRYLVKRTGEKVFLECVQDMDHENMFWYRQDPGLGLRLIYFSYDVKMKEKGDIPEGYSVSREKKERFSLILESASTNQTSMYLCASSSHRGTGNTIYFGEGSWLTVV.

The chain is built from TRBV11-1 and TRBJ1-1; D not resolved. Germline CDR1 SGHAT, CDR2 FQDESV (reference sequence). V was pared by 3 bases and J by 1 base, with 6 bases between. This CDR3 contains 13 residues. CDR3 nucleotides: TGTGCCAGCAGCTTGGCCGCGAACACTGAAGCTTTCTTT. It encodes CASSLAANTEAFF.

The chain recombines TRBV7-3 with TRBJ2-7, with 9 bases aligning to TRBD2. Unmatched junction bases numbered 6, after V lost 3 bases and J lost 6 bases. In germline, CDR1 is SGHTA, CDR2 FQGTGA. The CDR3 has 14 amino acids. The CDR3 DNA is TGTGCCAGCAGCTTTAGCGGGAGCTCGGCCGAGCAGTACTTC. The encoded protein is CASSFSGSSAEQYF. The full variable domain, completed using reference TRBV7-3 and TRBJ2-7, is GAGVSQTPSNKVTEKGKYVELRCDPISGHTALYWYRQSLGQGPEFLIYFQGTGAADDSGLPNDRFFAVRPEGSVSTLKIQRTERGDSAVYLCASSFSGSSAEQYFGPGTRLTVT.

The chain couples TRBV15 to TRBJ1-2; tentatively, D is TRBD1 (6 bases). The CDR3 consists of 13 residues. CDR1 and CDR2 (germline): LNHNV, YYDKDF (reference sequence). V lost 5 bases and J 4 bases, leaving 11 bases between the germline ends. The CDR3 here is CATSSGQPYGYTF. In DNA form, the CDR3 reads TGTGCCACCAGCTCAGGACAGCCCTATGGCTACACCTTC.

The V gene is TRBV5-1, the J gene TRBJ1-6; TRBD1 is a possible D gene (6 bases). V gave up 4 bases and J gave up 6 bases, with 20 bases separating them. CDR3 length equals 17 residues. Germline V CDR1 and CDR2: SGHRS, YFSETQ. The CDR3 region has the DNA TGCGCCAGCAGCCTACCTGTAGGGGGGGGCAGTAATTCACCCCTCCACTTT. It translates to CASSLPVGGGSNSPLHF.

The rearrangement uses TRBV21-1 and TRBJ1-1; TRBD1, the table's D call, lacks a check against the DNA. TRBV21-1 is shown as a pseudogene. This CDR3 spans 15 amino acids. CDR3 nucleotide sequence: TGTGCCAGCAGCCCAAACCACAGGGGGAACACTGAAGCTTTCTTT. Its protein is CASSPNHRGNTEAFF.

V gene TRBV24-1 combines with J gene TRBJ1-3; tentatively, D is TRBD1 (6 bases). This CDR3 is 15 amino acids long. Germline V gene sequence: CDR1 KGHDR, CDR2 SFDVKD. Between the trimmed V and J ends, which lost 4 bases and 2 bases, there was a span of 11 bases. The CDR3 DNA is TGTGCCACCAGTGACCCCCGGACAGCTGGAAACACCATATATTTT. Translation: CATSDPRTAGNTIYF.

This chain connects TRBV3-1 (or the pseudogene TRBV3-2) to TRBJ2-5; 7 nucleotides align to TRBD2. Germline CDR1 and CDR2: LGHDT and YNNKEL (reference sequence). This CDR3 has 14 amino acids. The V and J ends lost 6 bases and 5 bases, in that order; junction bases with no gene match: 9. The CDR3 DNA reads as TGTGCCAGCAGATACGAATTGGGAGGGGAGACCCAGTACTTC. Translating it yields CASRYELGGETQYF.

The chain uses TRBV30 and TRBJ1-5; 9 bases are shared with TRBD1. CDR3 size: 12 residues. Germline trimming cut 5 bases from V and 5 bases from J; bases unmatched to any gene: 1. Germline lookup yields CDR1 GTSNPN and CDR2 SVGIG (reference sequence). This CDR3 is CAWGTGHQPQHF. The CDR3 DNA reads as TGTGCCTGGGGGACAGGGCATCAGCCCCAGCATTTT.

This chain joins TRBV5-1 and TRBJ2-7; weak D call: TRBD1 (6 bases). Germline V gives CDR1 SGHRS, CDR2 YFSETQ. There are 13 residues in the CDR3. The ends were cut back, 4 bases at V and 6 bases at J, with 14 bases in the middle. The CDR3 reads CASSIQGYPEQYF. Here the CDR3 DNA reads TGCGCCAGCAGCATACAGGGTTATCCCGAGCAGTACTTC.

This clone showed up just a few times. The chain uses TRBV9 and TRBJ1-1; TRBD1 might be the D (6 bases). The germline V and J ends were trimmed by 4 bases and 1 base, with 14 bases remaining between them. CDR1 SGDLS and CDR2 YYNGEE come from the germline V gene. The CDR3 runs to 15 residues. In nucleotides, the CDR3 is TGTGCCAGCAGCCCAAGGGGGTTCTCGAACACTGAAGCTTTCTTT. This translates into CASSPRGFSNTEAFF.

V is TRBV19 and J is TRBJ1-2; 7 bases are a match to TRBD1. Germline CDR1 is LNHDA and CDR2 is SQIVND (reference sequence). The ends lost 10 bases at V and 7 bases at J; junction bases unmatched: 18. The CDR3 contains 15 residues. CDR3: CAINEKGAPGRGYTF. In DNA, the CDR3 is TGTGCCATCAACGAAAAGGGGGCACCTGGACGTGGCTACACCTTC.

The rearrangement joins TRBV3-1 (or the pseudogene TRBV3-2) to TRBJ2-3; 11 bases agree with TRBD2. This CDR3 contains 20 residues. V shed 5 bases, J shed 0 bases, and the junction held 16 bases outside the gene matches. Germline loops: CDR1 LGHDT, CDR2 YNNKEL (reference sequence). The CDR3 here is CASSERVPSGRTISTDTQYF. CDR3 in DNA: TGTGCCAGCAGCGAAAGAGTCCCTAGCGGGAGGACAATTAGCACAGATACGCAGTATTTT.

This chain connects TRBV5-6 to TRBJ1-5; 7 bases map to TRBD1. Per the germline V gene, CDR1 is SGHDT and CDR2 is YYEEEE. Trimming cost V 5 bases and J 3 bases; bases outside gene matches: 14. The CDR3 sequence is 17 residues long. The CDR3 protein is CASSFTSGTELNQPQHF. As DNA, the CDR3 is TGTGCCAGCAGTTTTACTTCCGGGACAGAACTCAATCAGCCCCAGCATTTT.

V is TRBV16 and J is TRBJ2-1; TRBD2 matches 8 bases. J gave up 0 bases and V 4 bases, and 2 bases lay outside the gene matches. The CDR3 spans 15 residues. Germline-derived CDR1 and CDR2 are KGHSY and FQNENV. The CDR3 region is CASSPTSGSYNEQFF. The CDR3 bases are TGTGCCAGCAGCCCCACTAGCGGCTCCTACAATGAGCAGTTCTTC. Supplemented by reference TRBV16 and TRBJ2-1, the full variable domain reads GEEVAQTPKHLVRGEGQKAKLYCAPIKGHSYVFWYQQVLKNEFKFLISFQNENVFDETGMPKERFSAKCLPNSPCSLEIQATKLEDSAVYFCASSPTSGSYNEQFFGPGTRLTVL.

CDR3 protein: CASSIGGQNQPQHF. The CDR3 coding sequence is TGTGCCAGTAGTATAGGGGGACAGAATCAGCCCCAGCATTTT. V usage is TRBV19 and J usage is TRBJ1-5; TRBD1 matches at 7 bases. J gave up 4 bases and V 1 base, and 1 base lay outside the gene matches. Looked up from germline, CDR1 is LNHDA and CDR2 is SQIVND (reference sequence). The length of the CDR3 is 14 residues.

The chain recombines TRBV7-2 with TRBJ1-5; D remains ambiguous. Trimming cost V 1 base and J 0 bases, with 4 bases left between them. CDR1 SGHTA and CDR2 FQGNSA come from the germline V gene. This CDR3 is 14 amino acids long. DNA of the CDR3: TGTGCCAGCAGCTTAGAGCGTAGCAATCAGCCCCAGCATTTT. Translating gives CASSLERSNQPQHF.

V usage is TRBV7-9 and J usage is TRBJ2-1; TRBD2 is a possible D gene (6 bases). V lost 2 bases and J 8 bases, leaving 13 bases between the germline ends. This CDR3 region has 14 residues. In germline, CDR1 is SEHNR, CDR2 FQNEAQ (reference sequence). The CDR3 is CASSLRRDWDEQFF. Written as DNA, the CDR3 is TGTGCCAGCAGCTTACGGCGGGATTGGGATGAGCAGTTCTTC.

This clone has a single count. This chain uses TRBV7-9 with TRBJ1-5; 9 bases agree with TRBD1. With 4 bases clipped from V and 6 bases from J, the junction kept 7 bases outside the gene matches. The CDR3 has 15 residues. Germline V lookup: CDR1 SEHNR, CDR2 FQNEAQ (reference sequence). The CDR3 region has the DNA TGTGCCAGCAGCTATGGACAGGGGCTAGGTCAGCCCCAGCATTTT. It yields the protein CASSYGQGLGQPQHF.

This clone is a singleton in its sample. The V and J genes are TRBV2 and TRBJ2-2, with D possibly being TRBD1 (6 bases). V was clipped by 9 bases and J by 4 bases, with 12 bases between them. CDR3 size: 13 residues. Germline V gene sequence: CDR1 SNHLY, CDR2 FYNNEI. The CDR3 spells CASRTDITGELFF. In nucleotides, the CDR3 is TGTGCCAGTAGGACAGACATCACCGGGGAGCTGTTTTTT.

The chain combines TRBV5-6 with TRBJ1-1; 7 bases are shared with TRBD1. This CDR3 has 16 residues. V shed 5 bases, J shed 0 bases, and the junction held 10 bases outside the gene matches. CDR1 is SGHDT, CDR2 YYEEEE, per germline. The CDR3 loop reads CASRRTGARMNTEAFF. The CDR3 DNA follows: TGTGCCAGCAGGCGAACAGGGGCAAGAATGAACACTGAAGCTTTCTTT.

The chain carries TRBV7-2 and TRBJ2-7; D may be TRBD1 (6 bases). V lost 4 bases and J lost 6, with 13 bases in between. Looked up from germline, CDR1 is SGHTA and CDR2 is FQGNSA. This CDR3 has 13 residues. The CDR3 bases are TGTGCCAGCAGCTACACAGGGATCTCCGAGCAGTACTTC. It is translated as CASSYTGISEQYF.

The chain couples TRBV18 to TRBJ2-5; TRBD2 matches 10 bases. Germline CDR1 is KGHSH and CDR2 is LQKENI. The length of the CDR3 is 15 residues. V shed 3 bases and J 2 bases; nucleotides not matched to a gene: 3. CDR3 protein: CASSPLAGAQETQYF. CDR3 nucleotides: TGTGCCAGCTCACCCCTAGCGGGAGCTCAAGAGACCCAGTACTTC.

The sample holds a few counts of this clone. Germline is not matched at one junction end, which may reflect a read error. The J gene is TRBJ2-7, the V gene TRBV7-3, with 12 bases fitting TRBD2. CDR1 SGHTA and CDR2 FQGTGA come from the germline V gene. The CDR3 spans 12 residues. CDR3 in amino acids: CASSPTSGRRNF. CDR3 DNA sequence: TGTGCCAGCAGCCCCACTAGCGGGAGGAGAAACTTC.